This T cell receptor beta chain emerged from a study of vaccination effects on CD4 cells after COVID-19. About the study: Participants completed two doses of the BNT162b2 or mRNA-1273 vaccine.

This clone came up a few times. Its specificity is not known. Ahead of sequencing, the ViraFEST assay grew antigen-specific CD4+ T cells using viral peptide pools. Isolating CD4+ T cells followed approximately 10 days of culture. Nucleocapsid antibodies were negative in the vaccine recipients, who had never had SARS-CoV-2 infection. Each well held 1.5 million to 2.5 million PBMC cultured with around 10 ug/ml peptides and around 10 IU/ml IL-2. Each culture had half its medium swapped for IL-2 medium on days 3 and 7. TCRdb keeps only in-frame clones here, not all; method: immunoSEQ multiplex PCR. The table records approximately 30,000 clones, roughly two thirds of them present only once. V lost 2 bases and J lost 5, with 12 bases in between. This CDR3 is 14 amino acids long. Looked up from germline, CDR1 is MNHEY and CDR2 is SVGAGI.

The chain carries TRBV6-5 and TRBJ1-1, with D hard to call. This receptor was identified in a human donor who received a COVID-19 vaccine. Sequenced here: CD4+ T cells from PBMCs cultured with HCoV-229E spike peptides, sampled before COVID-19 vaccination. The CDR3 sequence: CASSYVGGNTEAFF. The CDR3 nucleotides are TGTGCCAGCAGTTACGTGGGAGGGAATACTGAAGCTTTCTTT.